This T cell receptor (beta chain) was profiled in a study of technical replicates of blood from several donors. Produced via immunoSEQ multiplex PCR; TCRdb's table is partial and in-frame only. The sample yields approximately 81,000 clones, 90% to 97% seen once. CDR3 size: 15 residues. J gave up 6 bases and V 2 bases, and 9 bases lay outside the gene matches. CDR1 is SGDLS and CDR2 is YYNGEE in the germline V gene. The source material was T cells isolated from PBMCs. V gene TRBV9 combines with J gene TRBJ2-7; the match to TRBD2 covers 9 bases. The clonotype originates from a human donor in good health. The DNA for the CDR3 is TGTGCCAGCAGCGTCTGGACTAGCGCGGTCACCGAGCAGTACTTC. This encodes CASSVWTSAVTEQYF.